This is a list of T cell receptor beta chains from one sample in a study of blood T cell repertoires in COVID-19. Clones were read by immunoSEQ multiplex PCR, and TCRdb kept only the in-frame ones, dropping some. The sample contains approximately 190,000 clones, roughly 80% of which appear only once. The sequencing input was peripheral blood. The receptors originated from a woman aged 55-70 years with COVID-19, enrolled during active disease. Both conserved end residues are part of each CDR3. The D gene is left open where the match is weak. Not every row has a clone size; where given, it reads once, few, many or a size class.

CDR3aa: CASSFGDRANSPLHF
CDR3nt: TGTGCCAGCAGCTTTGGGGACAGGGCTAATTCACCCCTCCACTTT
j_gene: TRBJ1-6
abundance: NA
v_gene: TRBV27
d_gene: TRBD1

CDR3aa: CASSRGGGETQYF
CDR3nt: TGTGCCAGCAGTAGGGGCGGCGGAGAGACCCAGTACTTC
j_gene: TRBJ2-5
abundance: NA
v_gene: TRBV2
d_gene: NA

CDR3aa: CASRQDRGLGYTF
CDR3nt: TGTGCCAGCAGGCAAGACAGGGGTCTGGGCTACACCTTC
j_gene: TRBJ1-2
abundance: NA
v_gene: TRBV6-5
d_gene: TRBD1

CDR3aa: CASSRGGTDTQYF
CDR3nt: TGTGCCAGCAGCCGGGGGGGGACAGATACGCAGTATTTT
j_gene: TRBJ2-3
abundance: once
v_gene: TRBV5-4
d_gene: TRBD2

CDR3aa: CAISEETGSYNEQFF
CDR3nt: TGTGCCATCAGTGAAGAGACGGGCTCCTACAATGAGCAGTTCTTC
j_gene: TRBJ2-1
abundance: NA
v_gene: TRBV10-3
d_gene: NA

CDR3aa: CASTVSWTSHNEQFF
CDR3nt: TGTGCCAGCACCGTAAGCTGGACTAGCCACAATGAGCAGTTCTTC
j_gene: TRBJ2-1
abundance: NA
v_gene: TRBV9
d_gene: TRBD2

CDR3aa: CASRFSGGYTEAFF
CDR3nt: TGCGCCAGCAGATTCTCGGGGGGCTATACTGAAGCTTTCTTT
j_gene: TRBJ1-1
abundance: NA
v_gene: TRBV5-1
d_gene: NA

CDR3aa: CASSSLTRGYTF
CDR3nt: TGTGCCAGCAGTTCCCTGACTCGGGGCTACACCTTC
j_gene: TRBJ1-2
abundance: NA
v_gene: TRBV28
d_gene: NA

CDR3aa: CATTGQGGGNSPLHF
CDR3nt: TGTGCCACCACAGGGCAGGGTGGGGGTAATTCACCCCTCCACTTT
j_gene: TRBJ1-6
abundance: NA
v_gene: TRBV6-5
d_gene: NA

CDR3aa: CASSLELTGVKTQYF
CDR3nt: TGTGCCAGCAGCCTCGAACTAACAGGGGTCAAGACCCAGTACTTC
j_gene: TRBJ2-5
abundance: few
v_gene: TRBV5-6
d_gene: TRBD1

CDR3aa: CASSVSGQGRNQPQHF
CDR3nt: TGTGCCAGCAGTGTTTCCGGACAGGGTAGAAATCAGCCCCAGCATTTT
j_gene: TRBJ1-5
abundance: once
v_gene: TRBV6-4
d_gene: TRBD1

CDR3aa: CASSPTWAGGIDEQFF
CDR3nt: TGTGCCAGCAGCCCGACCTGGGCGGGGGGTATCGATGAGCAGTTCTTC
j_gene: TRBJ2-1
abundance: NA
v_gene: TRBV7-9
d_gene: TRBD2

CDR3aa: CASRANRVANYGYTF
CDR3nt: TGTGCCAGCAGGGCTAACAGGGTGGCTAACTATGGCTACACCTTC
j_gene: TRBJ1-2
abundance: once
v_gene: TRBV6-5
d_gene: NA

CDR3aa: CASSRASRSYEQYF
CDR3nt: TGTGCCAGCAGTCGCGCTAGCAGATCCTACGAGCAGTACTTC
j_gene: TRBJ2-7
abundance: NA
v_gene: TRBV6-5
d_gene: NA

CDR3aa: CAISGAGPEAFF
CDR3nt: TGTGCCATCAGTGGGGCCGGCCCTGAAGCTTTCTTT
j_gene: TRBJ1-1
abundance: NA
v_gene: TRBV10-3
d_gene: NA

CDR3aa: CSANLQGSYGYTF
CDR3nt: TGCAGCGCGAACCTACAGGGATCCTATGGCTACACCTTC
j_gene: TRBJ1-2
abundance: NA
v_gene: TRBV29-1
d_gene: NA

CDR3aa: CASSPFGGAEAFF
CDR3nt: TGTGCCAGCAGCCCCTTCGGGGGAGCTGAAGCTTTCTTT
j_gene: TRBJ1-1
abundance: NA
v_gene: TRBV2
d_gene: NA

CDR3aa: CASSLGAGMNTEAFF
CDR3nt: TGTGCCAGCAGCTTAGGGGCAGGAATGAACACTGAAGCTTTCTTT
j_gene: TRBJ1-1
abundance: once
v_gene: TRBV7-2
d_gene: NA

CDR3aa: CAISGSGGRTEAFF
CDR3nt: TGTGCCATCAGTGGGTCAGGGGGCAGGACTGAAGCTTTCTTT
j_gene: TRBJ1-1
abundance: once
v_gene: TRBV10-3
d_gene: TRBD1

CDR3aa: CASSDPSTGGFPTDTQYF
CDR3nt: TGTGCCAGCAGTGATCCCTCGACAGGGGGTTTTCCCACAGATACGCAGTATTTT
j_gene: TRBJ2-3
abundance: NA
v_gene: TRBV6-1
d_gene: TRBD1

CDR3aa: CASSLAGAKNIQYF
CDR3nt: TGTGCCAGCAGCCTCGCGGGGGCCAAAAACATTCAGTACTTC
j_gene: TRBJ2-4
abundance: NA
v_gene: TRBV14
d_gene: NA

CDR3aa: CASRDGLAPGELFF
CDR3nt: TGTGCCAGCAGGGACGGACTAGCCCCCGGGGAGCTGTTTTTT
j_gene: TRBJ2-2
abundance: NA
v_gene: TRBV7-2
d_gene: TRBD2

CDR3aa: CAGRQAGDNQPQHF
CDR3nt: TGTGCCGGCCGACAGGCCGGTGACAATCAGCCCCAGCATTTT
j_gene: TRBJ1-5
abundance: NA
v_gene: TRBV28
d_gene: NA

CDR3aa: CASIRDSGGTEAFF
CDR3nt: TGTGCCAGTATACGGGACAGTGGGGGCACTGAAGCTTTCTTT
j_gene: TRBJ1-1
abundance: NA
v_gene: TRBV19
d_gene: TRBD1

CDR3aa: CATSETGRTSNQPQHF
CDR3nt: TGTGCCACCAGTGAGACAGGGAGGACGAGCAATCAGCCCCAGCATTTT
j_gene: TRBJ1-5
abundance: NA
v_gene: TRBV24-1
d_gene: TRBD1

CDR3aa: CASSKVSMNTEAFF
CDR3nt: TGTGCCAGCAGCAAAGTGTCCATGAACACTGAAGCTTTCTTT
j_gene: TRBJ1-1
abundance: many
v_gene: TRBV21-1
d_gene: NA

CDR3aa: CASSFSETQYF
CDR3nt: TGTGCCAGCAGCTTCTCCGAGACCCAGTACTTC
j_gene: TRBJ2-5
abundance: NA
v_gene: TRBV13
d_gene: NA

CDR3aa: CASSMNPPGGVNVLTF
CDR3nt: TGTGCCAGTAGTATGAACCCCCCGGGCGGGGTAAACGTCCTGACTTTC
j_gene: TRBJ2-6
abundance: NA
v_gene: TRBV19
d_gene: NA

CDR3aa: CASSPFGQGEGDYEQYF
CDR3nt: TGTGCCAGCAGTCCCTTCGGACAGGGTGAGGGGGACTACGAGCAGTACTTC
j_gene: TRBJ2-7
abundance: many
v_gene: TRBV6-6
d_gene: TRBD1

CDR3aa: CASRTDRANSPLHF
CDR3nt: TGTGCCAGCAGGACGGACAGGGCTAATTCACCCCTCCACTTT
j_gene: TRBJ1-6
abundance: NA
v_gene: TRBV6-5
d_gene: TRBD1

CDR3aa: CASSLSQGWGYTF
CDR3nt: TGTGCCAGCAGTTTATCTCAGGGTTGGGGCTACACCTTC
j_gene: TRBJ1-2
abundance: NA
v_gene: TRBV28
d_gene: NA

CDR3aa: CASSLERGSVNEQFF
CDR3nt: TGCGCCAGCAGCTTGGAAAGGGGCTCTGTCAATGAGCAGTTCTTC
j_gene: TRBJ2-1
abundance: NA
v_gene: TRBV5-1
d_gene: NA

CDR3aa: CASSLGARTGNEKLFF
CDR3nt: TGTGCCAGCAGTTTGGGCGCCCGCACAGGGAATGAAAAACTGTTTTTT
j_gene: TRBJ1-4
abundance: few
v_gene: TRBV28
d_gene: NA

CDR3aa: CASSEPRGSTDTQYF
CDR3nt: TGTGCCAGCAGTGAACCCAGGGGGAGCACAGATACGCAGTATTTT
j_gene: TRBJ2-3
abundance: NA
v_gene: TRBV2
d_gene: TRBD1

CDR3aa: CASSLNVGPRAGELFF
CDR3nt: TGTGCCAGCAGCTTAAACGTCGGTCCGCGCGCCGGGGAGCTGTTTTTT
j_gene: TRBJ2-2
abundance: NA
v_gene: TRBV7-3
d_gene: NA

CDR3aa: CSASRPGGYTF
CDR3nt: TGCAGTGCCAGCCGGCCGGGAGGCTACACCTTC
j_gene: TRBJ1-2
abundance: NA
v_gene: TRBV20-1
d_gene: NA

CDR3aa: CASSPLAGNEQYF
CDR3nt: TGTGCCAGCAGCCCTCTAGCGGGAAACGAGCAGTACTTC
j_gene: TRBJ2-7
abundance: NA
v_gene: TRBV6-2/TRBV6-3
d_gene: TRBD2

CDR3aa: CASSPGTGPSDEQFF
CDR3nt: TGTGCCAGCAGTCCCGGGACAGGGCCGAGTGATGAGCAGTTCTTC
j_gene: TRBJ2-1
abundance: NA
v_gene: TRBV11-3
d_gene: TRBD1

CDR3aa: CASTRVNEQFF
CDR3nt: TGTGCCAGCACCAGGGTCAATGAGCAGTTCTTC
j_gene: TRBJ2-1
abundance: NA
v_gene: TRBV6-5
d_gene: NA

CDR3aa: CASSAGTGSTDTQYF
CDR3nt: TGTGCCAGCAGCGCCGGGACAGGAAGCACAGATACGCAGTATTTT
j_gene: TRBJ2-3
abundance: few
v_gene: TRBV6-4
d_gene: TRBD1

CDR3aa: CATSRPGQGAFNQPQHF
CDR3nt: TGTGCCACCAGCAGGCCGGGACAGGGGGCGTTCAATCAGCCCCAGCATTTT
j_gene: TRBJ1-5
abundance: NA
v_gene: TRBV15
d_gene: TRBD1

CDR3aa: CASSLPNRGTEAFF
CDR3nt: TGTGCCAGCAGCTTGCCCAACAGGGGCACTGAAGCTTTCTTT
j_gene: TRBJ1-1
abundance: NA
v_gene: TRBV5-5
d_gene: TRBD1

CDR3aa: CASHGGSNEQFF
CDR3nt: TGTGCCAGTCACGGGGGGTCCAATGAGCAGTTCTTC
j_gene: TRBJ2-1
abundance: NA
v_gene: TRBV6-5
d_gene: TRBD2

CDR3aa: CASSFSDRSGSPLHF
CDR3nt: TGTGCCAGCAGCTTCTCCGACAGGAGCGGCTCACCCCTCCACTTT
j_gene: TRBJ1-6
abundance: NA
v_gene: TRBV5-6
d_gene: NA

CDR3aa: CASSIDRGSNQPQHF
CDR3nt: TGTGCCAGTAGTATAGATCGGGGAAGCAATCAGCCCCAGCATTTT
j_gene: TRBJ1-5
abundance: NA
v_gene: TRBV19
d_gene: NA

CDR3aa: CASTRVDRGYSNQPQHF
CDR3nt: TGCGCCAGCACCCGAGTTGACAGGGGTTATAGCAATCAGCCCCAGCATTTT
j_gene: TRBJ1-5
abundance: once
v_gene: TRBV10-1
d_gene: TRBD1

CDR3aa: CASSEWQRGSNQPQHF
CDR3nt: TGTGCCAGCAGTGAATGGCAAAGGGGTAGCAATCAGCCCCAGCATTTT
j_gene: TRBJ1-5
abundance: once
v_gene: TRBV6-1
d_gene: NA

CDR3aa: CASSLNRGRGNTEAFF
CDR3nt: TGTGCCAGCAGTTTGAATAGGGGGAGGGGGAACACTGAAGCTTTCTTT
j_gene: TRBJ1-1
abundance: NA
v_gene: TRBV28
d_gene: NA

CDR3aa: CASSPDRVLSPLHF
CDR3nt: TGTGCCAGCAGTCCCGACAGGGTACTTTCACCCCTCCACTTT
j_gene: TRBJ1-6
abundance: NA
v_gene: TRBV2
d_gene: TRBD1

CDR3aa: CASSLSGEYGYTF
CDR3nt: TGCGCCAGCAGTTTGAGCGGGGAATATGGCTACACCTTC
j_gene: TRBJ1-2
abundance: NA
v_gene: TRBV5-1
d_gene: NA

CDR3aa: CASSLSHREKLFF
CDR3nt: TGCGCCAGCAGCTTGTCCCACCGGGAAAAACTGTTTTTT
j_gene: TRBJ1-4
abundance: NA
v_gene: TRBV5-1
d_gene: NA